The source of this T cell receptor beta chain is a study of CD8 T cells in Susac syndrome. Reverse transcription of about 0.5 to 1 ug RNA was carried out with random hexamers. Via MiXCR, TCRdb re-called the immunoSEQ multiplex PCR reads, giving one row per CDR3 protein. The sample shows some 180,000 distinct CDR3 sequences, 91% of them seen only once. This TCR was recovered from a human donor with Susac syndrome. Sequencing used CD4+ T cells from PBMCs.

The CDR3 DNA reads as TGCAGTGGCTACTTGGGGAACGTCTACAATGAGCAGTTCTTC. Its translation: CSGYLGNVYNEQFF. This chain connects TRBV20-1 to TRBJ2-1, with D hard to call. From germline, CDR1 is DFQATT and CDR2 SNEGSKA (reference sequence). The CDR3 runs 14 residues. V was cut by 7 bases and J by 3 bases, with 16 bases left in between.